These T cell receptor beta chains were read from a single sample in a study of T-cell memory formation after mild COVID-19. TCRdb reprocessed the 5' RACE reads with MiXCR, giving one entry per CDR3 protein. Of 200,000 to 300,000 distinct CDR3 sequences in the sample, roughly a sixth were seen once. Sequenced input: PBMCs or a T cell subset sorted from them (not recorded which). The receptors were gathered from a man aged 18 to 30 who had mild COVID-19 (a few samples of this study predate the infection). Cell type and time point are not known. Both conserved end residues are trimmed from each CDR3. Each record gives: J gene, D gene, CDR3 length, V gene, CDR3 protein. A D gene is named only where the DNA matches it firmly.

TRBJ2-2 | . | 13 | TRBV27 | ASSLYGGNTGELF
TRBJ1-2 | . | 13 | TRBV12-3/TRBV12-4 | ASSLGGGPNYGYT
TRBJ1-3 | . | 14 | TRBV5-1 | ASSLAQGNSGNTIY
TRBJ2-1 | . | 16 | TRBV2 | ASSGPIGAASAHNEQF
TRBJ2-2 | . | 12 | TRBV7-2 | ASSLDSNIGELF
TRBJ2-5 | TRBD1 | 13 | TRBV12-3/TRBV12-4 | ASSFTTGGAETQY
TRBJ1-4 | . | 12 | TRBV6-5 | ASSYSPGDEKLF
TRBJ1-5 | . | 11 | TRBV7-6 | ASSLNVNQPQH
TRBJ2-7 | . | 11 | TRBV5-1 | ASSQTPFYEQY
TRBJ1-4 | . | 13 | TRBV7-2 | ASSPWAGIGEKLF
TRBJ1-2 | . | 10 | TRBV20-1 | SASAGFYGYT
TRBJ2-2 | . | 15 | TRBV4-3 | ASSQETGWENTGELF
TRBJ1-5 | . | 11 | TRBV7-9 | ASTGGAGQPQH
TRBJ2-3 | . | 12 | TRBV14 | ASKVRTDTDTQY
TRBJ2-3 | TRBD2 | 14 | TRBV7-2 | ASSLGSGGFADTQY
TRBJ2-3 | . | 13 | TRBV5-1 | ASRRGTGGTDTQY
TRBJ2-5 | . | 12 | TRBV5-1 | ASSHGKVRETQY
TRBJ1-1 | . | 12 | TRBV5-1 | ASSLRTPNTEAF
TRBJ2-3 | TRBD1 | 13 | TRBV7-2 | ASTKEAGGADTQY
TRBJ2-2 | TRBD2 | 15 | TRBV7-2 | ASRRGGRDAGTGELF
TRBJ2-1 | . | 13 | TRBV10-2 | ASSEFGENYNEQF
TRBJ2-6 | . | 15 | TRBV6-6 | ASSYSNSASGANVLT
TRBJ1-4 | . | 12 | TRBV7-2 | ASSPPLGGEKLF
TRBJ2-5 | TRBD1 | 13 | TRBV6-5 | ASSYRTGLRETQY
TRBJ1-1 | . | 10 | TRBV4-3 | ASSQDGAEAF
TRBJ1-1 | TRBD1 | 14 | TRBV5-6 | ASSLAPGQGRTEAF
TRBJ2-5 | . | 9 | TRBV15 | ATSREETQY
TRBJ2-2 | . | 13 | TRBV7-9 | ANYSGTALPGELF
TRBJ2-2 | . | 14 | TRBV4-3 | ASSQDLTDYTGELF
TRBJ2-1 | . | 12 | TRBV20-1 | SAQKGGPYNEQF
TRBJ2-4 | . | 14 | TRBV11-2 | ASSLVTGEAKNIQY
TRBJ1-6 | TRBD1 | 18 | TRBV28 | ASSLSPTDRILSYNSPLH
TRBJ2-1 | . | 12 | TRBV27 | ASSSGIAVDEQF
TRBJ2-7 | . | 10 | TRBV28 | ASRTTSYEQY
TRBJ1-2 | . | 11 | TRBV29-1 | SFSLGAGDGYT
TRBJ2-3 | . | 10 | TRBV2 | ASSDSEGTQY
TRBJ1-6 | . | 11 | TRBV29-1 | SVEVAGGSPLH
TRBJ2-1 | . | 14 | TRBV5-5 | ASSPLGFSSYNEQF
TRBJ1-1 | . | 14 | TRBV5-1 | ASSLGVGAMNTEAF
TRBJ1-1 | . | 13 | TRBV7-8 | ASSLMGSMNTEAF
TRBJ1-2 | . | 11 | TRBV12-3/TRBV12-4 | ASSLTVGYGYT
TRBJ2-5 | . | 13 | TRBV12-3/TRBV12-4 | ASSFMLLPQETQY
TRBJ2-1 | . | 8 | TRBV20-1 | SATYNEQF
TRBJ2-3 | . | 12 | TRBV7-9 | ASSLTAATDTQY
TRBJ2-3 | TRBD2 | 13 | TRBV6-2/TRBV6-3 | ASSTPRRGTDTQY
TRBJ2-4 | . | 13 | TRBV23-1 | ASRPAALAKNIQY
TRBJ2-3 | TRBD2 | 13 | TRBV14 | ASSKTSGGTDTQY
TRBJ1-2 | TRBD1 | 11 | TRBV6-1 | AIRQGVLYGYT
TRBJ2-3 | TRBD1 | 15 | TRBV7-2 | ASTPWPPGQGLDTQY
TRBJ2-2 | TRBD2 | 13 | TRBV12-3/TRBV12-4 | ASSQTPGGTGELF
TRBJ2-3 | . | 14 | TRBV20-1 | SASLPTSTSTDTQY
TRBJ2-1 | TRBD1 | 14 | TRBV5-1 | ASSSATGATYNEQF
TRBJ1-5 | . | 13 | TRBV6-6 | ASDLGRGAVQPQH
TRBJ2-1 | . | 13 | TRBV12-3/TRBV12-4 | ASRGWGEVNNEQF
TRBJ2-7 | . | 13 | TRBV27 | ASSSGMDLNYEQY